The text below deals with one T cell receptor (beta chain). These data are taken from a study of blood T cell repertoires in COVID-19. On the study more broadly: The origin of the acute and convalescent COVID-19 samples was the United States, Italy and Spain.

The assay was immunoSEQ multiplex PCR, and TCRdb's table has in-frame clones only and misses some. The sample shows around 140,000 clones, roughly 90% of them seen only once. The cohort comprised adults aged roughly 18 to 95 years residing in approximately 25 US areas. Resolution of symptoms, clearance, or two negative PCRs was present in recovered Cohort 3 donors. CDR1 and CDR2 from the germline V gene are MNHNY and SVGAGI (reference sequence). With 8 bases removed from V and 3 bases from J, the gap between germline ends came to 11 bases. This CDR3 has 13 residues. The chain has TRBV6-6 and TRBJ1-5, with D uncertain. The TCR was taken from a man in his forties or fifties who had recovered from COVID-19. Source material: PBMCs or T cells enriched from blood (not recorded which). CDR3 loop: CASRRGDNQPQHF. CDR3 coding DNA: TGTGCCAGCCGGAGAGGAGACAATCAGCCCCAGCATTTT.